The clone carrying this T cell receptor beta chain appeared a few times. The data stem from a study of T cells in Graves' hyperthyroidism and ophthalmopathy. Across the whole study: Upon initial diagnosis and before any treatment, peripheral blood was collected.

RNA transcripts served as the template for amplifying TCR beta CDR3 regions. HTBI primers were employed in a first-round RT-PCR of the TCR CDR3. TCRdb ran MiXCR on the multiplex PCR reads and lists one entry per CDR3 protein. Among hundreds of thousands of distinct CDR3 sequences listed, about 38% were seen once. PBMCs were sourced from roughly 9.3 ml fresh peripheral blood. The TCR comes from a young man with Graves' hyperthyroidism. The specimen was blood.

The CDR3 spells CASSRQVSGEQYF. The CDR3 DNA reads TGTGCCAGCAGCAGACAGGTTTCAGGGGAGCAGTACTTC. This rearrangement joins TRBV7-3 to TRBJ2-7; weak D call: TRBD1 (6 bases). V lost 5 bases to trimming and J lost 7 bases, with 15 bases between them. Germline V CDR1 and CDR2: SGHTA, FQGTGA. This CDR3 has 13 amino acids. The variable domain in full, with the rest retrieved from reference TRBV7-3 and TRBJ2-7, is GAGVSQTPSNKVTEKGKYVELRCDPISGHTALYWYRQSLGQGPEFLIYFQGTGAADDSGLPNDRFFAVRPEGSVSTLKIQRTERGDSAVYLCASSRQVSGEQYFGPGTRLTVT.